These 27 T cell receptor beta chains share one sample of origin, sequenced in a study of identical twins. One entry per CDR3 protein, called by TCRdb with MiXCR from the 5' RACE reads. The data hold about 280,000 distinct CDR3 sequences, with less than 9% observed a single time. The sample was also linked to a second study, of yellow fever vaccine responses in identical twins.

Sequencing was done on a sample of memory (CD45RO+) T cells sorted from blood. The receptor set was obtained from a woman younger than 30 in good health.

This clonotype occurred many times. The chain links TRBV20-1 to TRBJ2-3; TRBD1 might be the D (5 bases). The CDR3 spans 16 residues. V was pared by 0 bases and J by 0 bases, with 13 bases between. Germline lookup yields CDR1 DFQATT and CDR2 SNEGSKA (reference sequence). The CDR3 DNA sequence: TGCAGTGCTAGAGATGAGGCGGCAGGGAGCACAGATACGCAGTATTTT. Residues: CSARDEAAGSTDTQYF.

This clonotype appeared a few times. The chain joins TRBV28 to TRBJ2-2; a weak D match, TRBD1 (6 bases). There are 15 residues in the CDR3. Looked up from germline, CDR1 is MDHEN and CDR2 is SYDVKM. The V gene lost 3 bases and the J gene lost 3 bases, with 11 bases spanning the gap. In DNA, the CDR3 is TGTGCCAGCAGTTTGGGACATGTCGACACCGGGGAGCTGTTTTTT. This encodes CASSLGHVDTGELFF.

This clonotype was observed a handful of times. The rearrangement joins TRBV6-1 to TRBJ1-1; D not certain. The CDR3 is 11 amino acids. The germline V gene encodes CDR1 MNHNS and CDR2 SASEGT. V lost 2 bases to trimming and J lost 9 bases, with 7 bases between them. The CDR3 nucleotides are TGTGCCAGCAGTGAAAGGCTTAAAGCTTTCTTT. It specifies CASSERLKAFF.

Only a few counts were recorded for this clonotype. The V and J genes are TRBV5-1 and TRBJ2-2; tentative D call: TRBD2 (6 bases). The V and J ends lost 4 bases and 5 bases respectively, with 15 bases between them. CDR3 length: 15 amino acids. Germline loops: CDR1 SGHRS, CDR2 YFSETQ. The CDR3 nucleotides are TGCGCCAGCAGCCCCGGGGGAGGTGGAACCGGGGAGCTGTTTTTT. Amino acid sequence: CASSPGGGGTGELFF.

This clonotype came up a few times. The V and J genes are TRBV6-5 and TRBJ2-3, with D tentatively TRBD1 (6 bases). CDR1 and CDR2 from the germline V gene are MNHEY and SVGAGI. V was pared by 6 bases and J by 1 base, with 14 bases between. The CDR3 sequence is 15 residues long. Written as DNA, the CDR3 is TGTGCCAGCAGAGCCCGGGACATACGCACAGATACGCAGTATTTT. Translated: CASRARDIRTDTQYF.

The CDR3 bases are TGTGCCAGCAGTTTTAATAGCGGCTCCTACAATGAGCAGTTCTTC. Translated, it gives CASSFNSGSYNEQFF. The chain has TRBV12-3 or TRBV12-4 and TRBJ2-1; tentative D call: TRBD2 (6 bases). The ends were cut back, 3 bases at V and 0 bases at J, with 9 bases in the middle. This CDR3 is 15 amino acids long.

Ten or more counts support this clonotype. The gene calls are TRBV11-2 and TRBJ2-5; D ambiguous. Germline V gene sequence: CDR1 SGHAT, CDR2 FQNNGV. The CDR3 spans 16 residues. Trimming removed 5 bases from V and 4 bases from J, with 20 bases in between. The CDR3 spells CASSPTFMWSPETQYF. In DNA, the CDR3 is TGTGCCAGCAGCCCCACGTTTATGTGGTCGCCAGAGACCCAGTACTTC.

This clonotype has only a few counts. V usage is TRBV7-3 and J usage is TRBJ2-1; TRBD1 matches at 11 bases. V trimming: 5 bases; J trimming: 6 bases; junction bases outside the gene matches: 6. The CDR3 is 15 residues long. In germline, CDR1 is SGHTA, CDR2 FQGTGA. The CDR3 reads CASSQGQGVSNEQFF. DNA for the CDR3: TGTGCCAGCAGCCAGGGACAGGGGGTAAGCAATGAGCAGTTCTTC.

This clonotype has a count of ten or more. The chain uses TRBV24-1 and TRBJ2-3, with 13 bases lining up with TRBD2. CDR1 is KGHDR and CDR2 is SFDVKD in the germline V gene. V lost 2 bases to trimming and J lost 4 bases; unmatched junction nucleotides: 8. This CDR3 has 18 amino acids. CDR3 DNA sequence: TGTGCCACCAGTGATTCACTACGGACTAGCGGGGGTGCAGATACGCAGTATTTT. Translating gives CATSDSLRTSGGADTQYF.

This clonotype was detected ten times or more. Here the CDR3 reads CASSLGGWGNTEAFF. CDR3 DNA sequence: TGCGCCAGCAGCTTGGGGGGTTGGGGGAACACTGAAGCTTTCTTT. The rearrangement joins TRBV5-1 to TRBJ1-1, with D unresolved. CDR1 SGHRS and CDR2 YFSETQ come from the germline V gene. V shed 0 bases and J shed 1 base, with 10 bases lying between them. CDR3 length: 15 residues.

The chain uses TRBV7-9 and TRBJ1-1, with 9 bases that match TRBD1. With 7 bases clipped from V and 9 bases from J, the junction kept 6 bases outside the gene matches. CDR1 and CDR2 from the germline V gene are SEHNR and FQNEAQ (reference sequence). This CDR3 has 12 residues. CDR3 DNA sequence: TGTGCCAGCAACACCGACAGGGGGAAAGCTTTCTTT. This codes for CASNTDRGKAFF.

V and J are TRBV5-1 and TRBJ2-1; 13 positions match TRBD2. CDR1 is SGHRS, CDR2 YFSETQ, per germline. CDR3 length equals 20 residues. Trimming at V came to 1 base and at J to 4 bases, leaving 14 bases not matched to a gene. DNA of the CDR3: TGCGCCAGCAGCTTGAACGGGACTAGCGGGAAAGCTCCGCCGTACAATGAGCAGTTCTTC. Its protein is CASSLNGTSGKAPPYNEQFF.

At least ten counts were recorded for this clonotype. This chain uses TRBV10-1 with TRBJ2-3; D call uncertain. Per germline, CDR1 WNHNN and CDR2 SYGVQD (reference sequence). The length of the CDR3 is 12 residues. V was cut by 3 bases and J by 4 bases, with 5 bases left in between. Written as DNA, the CDR3 is TGCGCCAGCAGTGAACGTCCAGATACGCAGTATTTT. Translating gives CASSERPDTQYF.

This clonotype was observed at least ten times. V and J are TRBV5-1 and TRBJ2-5; 8 bases match TRBD2. The ends lost 3 bases at V and 1 base at J; junction bases unmatched: 2. This CDR3 is 14 amino acids long. CDR1 and CDR2 from the germline V gene are SGHRS and YFSETQ. CDR3 loop: CASSSTSVQETQYF. Written as DNA, the CDR3 is TGCGCCAGCAGCTCGACTAGCGTCCAAGAGACCCAGTACTTC.

This clonotype was observed a few times. This sequence joins TRBV4-1 and TRBJ2-5; 13 bases agree with TRBD2. The CDR3 contains 18 residues. Trimming took 3 bases from V and 2 from J; bases not matched to a gene: 9. CDR1 and CDR2 (germline): MGHRA, YSYEKL. CDR3 DNA: TGCGCCAGCAGCCACGCGGGACTAGCGGGAAACTCACAAGAGACCCAGTACTTC. It yields the protein CASSHAGLAGNSQETQYF.

The sample holds a few counts of this clonotype. This chain connects TRBV9 to TRBJ2-7, with TRBD2 identical over 13 bases. Germline V gene data show CDR1 as SGDLS and CDR2 as YYNGEE. The CDR3 sequence is 19 residues long. V lost 0 bases to trimming and J lost 4 bases; unmatched junction nucleotides: 13. The CDR3 region is CASSVVRRWGLAGSYEQYF. The CDR3 DNA reads as TGTGCCAGCAGCGTAGTCAGGCGGTGGGGACTAGCGGGGTCATACGAGCAGTACTTC. The whole variable domain, remainder taken from reference TRBV9 and TRBJ2-7, is DSGVTQTPKHLITATGQRVTLRCSPRSGDLSVYWYQQSLDQGLQFLIQYYNGEERAKGNILERFSAQQFPDLHSELNLSSLELGDSALYFCASSVVRRWGLAGSYEQYFGPGTRLTVT.

This clonotype was picked up many times. The CDR3 region is CASSLTLSAETQYF. The CDR3 bases are TGCGCCAGCAGCCTGACTTTGAGCGCGGAGACCCAGTACTTC. V usage is TRBV5-1 and J usage is TRBJ2-5; D gene unclear. Trimming took 4 bases from V and 5 from J, leaving 15 bases between them. Germline CDR1 and CDR2: SGHRS and YFSETQ. This CDR3 contains 14 residues.

The sample holds a few counts of this clonotype. The gene calls are TRBV6-1 and TRBJ1-1, with 8 positions matching TRBD1. There are 14 residues in the CDR3. Germline CDR1 and CDR2: MNHNS and SASEGT. V shed 4 bases and J 1 base; nucleotides not matched to a gene: 2. In DNA, the CDR3 is TGTGCCAGCAGTGCACAGGGGGGGAACACTGAAGCTTTCTTT. This encodes CASSAQGGNTEAFF.

The chain recombines TRBV15 with TRBJ1-3, with D unclear. The V end lost 3 bases, the J end lost 3 bases, and 9 bases lay between the germline ends. Germline V gene lookup returns CDR1 LNHNV and CDR2 YYDKDF (reference sequence). The CDR3 extends over 14 amino acids. The CDR3 protein is CATSRGLGGNTIYF. The CDR3 coding sequence is TGTGCCACCAGCAGGGGTCTCGGTGGAAACACCATATATTTT.

This clonotype has more than one count but fewer than ten. V gene TRBV5-1 combines with J gene TRBJ2-7, with 8 bases that match TRBD1. This CDR3 is 16 amino acids long. V shed 4 bases, J shed 4 bases, and the junction held 13 bases outside the gene matches. CDR1 and CDR2 from the germline V gene are SGHRS and YFSETQ. In DNA form, the CDR3 reads TGCGCCAGCAGCCAGAGGGCTGGACAGGGTATGTACGAGCAGTACTTC. This translates into CASSQRAGQGMYEQYF.

This clonotype came up many times. The chain combines TRBV6-1 with TRBJ2-3, with 8 bases aligning to TRBD2. The CDR3 loop spans 14 amino acids. CDR1 and CDR2 (germline): MNHNS, SASEGT. Germline trimming cut 6 bases from V and 1 base from J; bases unmatched to any gene: 3. The CDR3 spells CASRPLAGTDTQYF. Written as DNA, the CDR3 is TGTGCCAGCAGGCCACTAGCGGGCACAGATACGCAGTATTTT.

This chain links TRBV25-1 with TRBJ2-7; D gene uncertain. Germline CDR1 reads MGHDK; CDR2 reads SYGVNS. The germline V and J ends were trimmed by 9 bases and 0 bases, with 12 bases remaining between them. The length of the CDR3 is 13 residues. In DNA, the CDR3 is TGTGCCAGTCGTGAGTCGAGCTCCTACGAGCAGTACTTC. Translation gives CASRESSSYEQYF.

This clonotype occurred many times. This chain uses TRBV3-1 with TRBJ1-4, with 9 bases fitting TRBD1. The CDR3 totals 14 residues. Germline assignment: CDR1 LGHDT and CDR2 YNNKEL (reference sequence). J was trimmed by 14 bases and V by 0 bases; bases with no gene match: 7. The CDR3, as DNA: TGTGCCAGCAGCCAAGAACAGGGGGCGGTCCTCCTGTTTTTT. This translates into CASSQEQGAVLLFF.

This clonotype has just a few counts. CDR3 DNA: TGTGCCAGCAGCCAAGTCAGACAGGGAGCGCAGTATTTT. Translating it yields CASSQVRQGAQYF. The chain carries TRBV3-1 and TRBJ2-3; 7 bases fit TRBD1. V was clipped by 1 base and J by 10 bases; unmatched bases: 5. This CDR3 comprises 13 residues. CDR1 is LGHDT and CDR2 is YNNKEL in the germline V gene (reference sequence).

Ten or more counts support this clonotype. The chain has TRBV29-1 and TRBJ2-7; maybe TRBD1 (6 bases). Trimming removed 6 bases from V and 6 bases from J, with 15 bases in between. The CDR3 is made up of 12 amino acids. CDR1 and CDR2 from the germline V gene are SQVTM and ANQGSEA. CDR3 bases: TGCAGCGTATCGATCCTAGGGGGCGAGCAGTACTTC. It translates to CSVSILGGEQYF.

The chain joins TRBV14 to TRBJ1-1; TRBD1 aligns across 8 bases. The CDR3 loop spans 16 amino acids. Looked up from germline, CDR1 is SGHDN and CDR2 is FVKESK. J was trimmed by 0 bases and V by 1 base; bases with no gene match: 4. The CDR3 nucleotides are TGTGCCAGCAGCCAAGTCGGGACAGGCATGAACACTGAAGCTTTCTTT. As protein: CASSQVGTGMNTEAFF.

The chain joins TRBV5-1 to TRBJ2-3; 15 positions match TRBD2. Trimming cost V 4 bases and J 0 bases; bases outside gene matches: 3. From germline, CDR1 is SGHRS and CDR2 YFSETQ. The CDR3 is 17 residues long. The CDR3 DNA follows: TGCGCCAGCAGCCCAGGACTAGCGGGGGGGAGCACAGATACGCAGTATTTT. This encodes CASSPGLAGGSTDTQYF.